These T cell receptor beta chains were read from a single sample in a study of beta chain features in type 1 diabetes. TCRdb's table, derived via immunoSEQ multiplex PCR, lists solely in-frame clones and lacks some. The sample lists 600,000 to 650,000 clones, about a sixth seen once, with approximately 0.093% in the top ten. The sequenced material came from naive CD4+ T cells from blood. These receptors all come from a man aged 18 to 30 in good health. CDR3s include the opening cysteine and the closing phenylalanine or tryptophan. The order of the fields is D gene, clone size, J gene, V gene, CDR3 protein, CDR3 DNA. A D gene is named only where the DNA matches it firmly. Only some rows state a clone size, as once, few, many or a class for expanded clones.

. | . | TRBJ2-1 | TRBV11-3 | CASSLDRVGDEQFF | TGTGCCAGCAGCTTAGACCGGGTTGGGGATGAGCAGTTCTTC
TRBD2 | . | TRBJ2-5 | TRBV10-3 | CAIRREYLETQYF | TGTGCCATCAGGCGGGAGTACCTAGAGACCCAGTACTTC
TRBD2 | few | TRBJ2-7 | TRBV28 | CASSLTGRADEQYF | TGTGCCAGCAGTTTAACCGGGAGGGCCGACGAGCAGTACTTC
. | few | TRBJ2-3 | TRBV6-5 | CASSYRGRGTQYF | TGTGCCAGCAGTTACCGGGGCCGTGGTACGCAGTATTTT
. | . | TRBJ1-1 | TRBV4-1 | CASSPRANTEAFF | TGCGCCAGCAGCCCCCGGGCCAACACTGAAGCTTTCTTT
. | . | TRBJ1-2 | TRBV6-6 | CASSYSLNDYGYTF | TGTGCCAGCAGTTACTCCTTGAACGACTATGGCTACACCTTC
. | . | TRBJ2-3 | TRBV5-4 | CASSLAGRRGVDTQYF | TGTGCCAGCAGCTTGGCAGGACGGAGGGGGGTAGATACGCAGTATTTT
TRBD2 | . | TRBJ2-2 | TRBV7-7 | CASRRLAANTGELFF | TGTGCCAGCAGGAGACTAGCGGCGAACACCGGGGAGCTGTTTTTT
. | . | TRBJ1-2 | TRBV7-2 | CASSLQGSGNYGYTF | TGTGCCAGCAGCTTACAGGGTTCGGGGAACTATGGCTACACCTTC
. | . | TRBJ1-2 | TRBV9 | CASSLEIRGTTYGYTF | TGTGCCAGCAGCCTCGAAATTAGGGGCACTACTTATGGCTACACCTTC
. | . | TRBJ2-3 | TRBV5-1 | CASSATPPGTDTQYF | TGCGCCAGCAGCGCCACTCCCCCCGGTACAGATACGCAGTATTTT
. | . | TRBJ2-3 | TRBV2 | CASSEKGTYGDTQYF | TGTGCCAGCAGTGAAAAAGGGACATATGGGGATACGCAGTATTTT
. | few | TRBJ2-1 | TRBV5-1 | CASSLEGGNEQFF | TGCGCCAGCAGCTTGGAGGGCGGCAATGAGCAGTTCTTC
. | few | TRBJ2-1 | TRBV12-5 | CASGLVLSEQFF | TGTGCTAGTGGTTTGGTACTCTCTGAGCAGTTCTTC
. | few | TRBJ2-4 | TRBV29-1 | CSVGSGVAKNIQYF | TGCAGCGTTGGGTCAGGGGTAGCCAAAAACATTCAGTACTTC
. | . | TRBJ1-1 | TRBV5-6 | CASRYGVRPDVF | TGTGCCAGCAGGTATGGGGTTAGGCCCGATGTATTT
. | . | TRBJ1-6 | TRBV28 | CATTTEYNSPLHF | TGTGCCACCACGACAGAGTATAATTCACCCCTCCACTTT
TRBD1 | few | TRBJ1-2 | TRBV7-9 | CASSSRDSYGYTF | TGTGCCAGCAGCTCCCGGGACAGCTATGGCTACACCTTC
. | . | TRBJ1-1 | TRBV18 | CASSIPRGTEAFF | TGTGCCAGCTCGATACCCCGGGGCACTGAAGCTTTCTTT
. | few | TRBJ1-1 | TRBV9 | CASSVEWGSTEAFF | TGTGCCAGCAGCGTAGAATGGGGGAGCACTGAAGCTTTCTTT
TRBD1 | . | TRBJ1-6 | TRBV9 | CASNKQGDSPLHF | TGTGCCAGCAACAAACAGGGGGATTCACCCCTCCACTTT
. | few | TRBJ2-5 | TRBV5-6 | CASSGAGHQETQYF | TGTGCCAGCAGCGGAGCGGGCCACCAAGAGACCCAGTACTTC
TRBD2 | . | TRBJ2-3 | TRBV5-1 | CASQAGGNTDTQYF | TGCGCCAGCCAAGCGGGGGGCAACACAGATACGCAGTATTTT
. | few | TRBJ1-2 | TRBV20-1 | CSARSRYGYTF | TGCAGTGCTAGGAGCCGTTATGGCTACACCTTC
. | . | TRBJ2-4 | TRBV7-9 | CASSLFGTLETKNIQYF | TGTGCCAGCAGCTTGTTTGGGACATTGGAAACCAAAAACATTCAGTACTTC
. | . | TRBJ1-1 | TRBV18 | CASSPSSEAFF | TGTGCCAGCTCACCAAGTTCTGAAGCTTTCTTT
TRBD1 | few | TRBJ2-1 | TRBV6-5 | CASRTGQGYNEQFF | TGTGCCAGCAGGACGGGACAGGGGTACAATGAGCAGTTCTTC
. | . | TRBJ2-3 | TRBV7-2 | CASSLSRAGPDTQYF | TGTGCCAGCAGCTTAAGTCGAGCGGGTCCAGATACGCAGTATTTT
TRBD1 | . | TRBJ2-7 | TRBV18 | CASSTTGQGGYEQYF | TGTGCCAGCTCAACGACGGGACAGGGAGGGTACGAGCAGTACTTC
. | few | TRBJ2-5 | TRBV11-3 | CASSLEPGGAETQYF | TGTGCCAGCAGCTTAGAACCGGGGGGCGCGGAGACCCAGTACTTC
TRBD2 | few | TRBJ2-1 | TRBV7-9 | CASSKLAGGPDEQFF | TGTGCCAGCAGCAAACTAGCGGGAGGGCCGGATGAGCAGTTCTTC
. | . | TRBJ2-4 | TRBV28 | CASNLGFAKNIQYF | TGTGCCAGCAATCTCGGGTTTGCCAAAAACATTCAGTACTTC
TRBD1 | . | TRBJ2-2 | TRBV4-3 | CASSLRQGPGELFF | TGCGCCAGCAGCCTCCGACAGGGTCCCGGGGAGCTGTTTTTT
. | few | TRBJ2-1 | TRBV11-2 | CASRVLFLGPDHQFF | TGTGCCAGCAGGGTCTTATTTTTGGGCCCGGATCATCAGTTCTTC
. | few | TRBJ1-1 | TRBV27 | CASSRRGPGSSEAFF | TGTGCCAGCAGCCGCCGCGGACCGGGCTCCTCTGAAGCTTTCTTT
. | . | TRBJ1-2 | TRBV2 | CASRDTGKGYTF | TGTGCCAGCAGGGATACAGGGAAGGGCTACACCTTC
TRBD1 | . | TRBJ2-5 | TRBV2 | CASREDRGGTQYF | TGTGCCAGCAGGGAGGACAGGGGAGGGACCCAGTACTTC
TRBD1 | . | TRBJ1-2 | TRBV28 | CASWRSGQGFGYTF | TGTGCCAGCTGGAGATCCGGACAGGGGTTCGGCTACACCTTC
TRBD1 | . | TRBJ2-7 | TRBV7-9 | CASSSGTGGYEQYF | TGTGCCAGCAGCTCGGGGACAGGCGGCTACGAGCAGTACTTC
TRBD2 | few | TRBJ2-7 | TRBV28 | CASTSGGAAQNEQYF | TGTGCCAGCACCTCGGGGGGGGCAGCTCAAAACGAGCAGTACTTC
. | . | TRBJ2-5 | TRBV6-5 | CASSYSRDTQETQYF | TGTGCCAGCAGTTACTCCCGGGACACCCAAGAGACCCAGTACTTC
. | few | TRBJ1-2 | TRBV23-1 | CASSQGQGTGGYTF | TGCGCCAGCAGTCAGGGGCAGGGGACTGGTGGCTACACCTTC
. | few | TRBJ1-1 | TRBV6-4 | CASSMTGNTEAFF | TGTGCCAGCAGTATGACAGGGAACACTGAAGCTTTCTTT
TRBD1 | . | TRBJ2-5 | TRBV19 | CASSIDRTGQETQYF | TGTGCCAGTAGTATAGATCGGACAGGACAAGAGACCCAGTACTTC
. | few | TRBJ1-2 | TRBV7-2 | CASSLSVNGYGYTF | TGTGCCAGCAGCTTAAGTGTAAATGGCTATGGCTACACCTTC
TRBD1 | . | TRBJ1-2 | TRBV19 | CASSMRQGNGYTF | TGTGCCAGTAGTATGCGACAGGGAAATGGCTACACCTTC
. | . | TRBJ1-4 | TRBV30 | CAWSVPSGSPEKLFF | TGTGCCTGGAGTGTACCTTCAGGGTCTCCTGAAAAACTGTTTTTT
. | . | TRBJ1-2 | TRBV6-5 | CASSLPGAPNYGYTF | TGTGCCAGCAGTCTACCGGGGGCCCCTAACTATGGCTACACCTTC
. | . | TRBJ2-4 | TRBV28 | CASSLPGHLGIQYF | TGTGCCAGCAGTTTACCGGGACACTTGGGCATTCAGTACTTC
. | . | TRBJ1-2 | TRBV5-1 | CASSLYRAQDSYGYTF | TGCGCCAGCAGCTTGTACCGGGCCCAGGATAGCTATGGCTACACCTTC
. | few | TRBJ2-5 | TRBV7-9 | CASSLVETQYF | TGTGCCAGCAGCTTAGTGGAGACCCAGTACTTC
. | . | TRBJ2-5 | TRBV14 | CASSQDKIRGWRETQYF | TGTGCCAGCAGCCAAGATAAAATTCGGGGTTGGCGAGAGACCCAGTACTTC
TRBD2 | few | TRBJ2-7 | TRBV19 | CASSISGLAGDTYEQYF | TGTGCCAGTAGTATTTCAGGACTAGCGGGGGATACCTACGAGCAGTACTTC
TRBD1 | few | TRBJ1-2 | TRBV18 | CASSSDGQVNYGYTF | TGTGCCAGCTCATCAGACGGACAGGTTAACTATGGCTACACCTTC
TRBD1 | . | TRBJ2-7 | TRBV28 | CASSPPDRVYEQYF | TGTGCCAGCAGTCCCCCGGACAGGGTCTACGAGCAGTACTTC
. | . | TRBJ1-5 | TRBV13 | CASSLAGSQPQHF | TGTGCCAGCAGCTTAGCGGGAAGTCAGCCCCAGCATTTT
. | few | TRBJ2-6 | TRBV11-2 | CASNRQDYSGANVLTF | TGTGCCAGCAACAGACAGGATTACTCTGGGGCCAACGTCCTGACTTTC
TRBD2 | . | TRBJ2-3 | TRBV10-3 | CAISDLTSGSTDTQYF | TGTGCCATCAGTGACCTGACTAGCGGGAGCACAGATACGCAGTATTTT
. | few | TRBJ2-1 | TRBV4-2 | CASSQAWGPTVITLNEQFF | TGTGCCAGCAGCCAAGCATGGGGCCCGACGGTTATCACCCTAAATGAGCAGTTCTTC
. | . | TRBJ1-5 | TRBV4-3 | CASSQEVARLSNQPQHF | TGCGCCAGCAGCCAAGAGGTTGCCAGGCTAAGCAATCAGCCCCAGCATTTT